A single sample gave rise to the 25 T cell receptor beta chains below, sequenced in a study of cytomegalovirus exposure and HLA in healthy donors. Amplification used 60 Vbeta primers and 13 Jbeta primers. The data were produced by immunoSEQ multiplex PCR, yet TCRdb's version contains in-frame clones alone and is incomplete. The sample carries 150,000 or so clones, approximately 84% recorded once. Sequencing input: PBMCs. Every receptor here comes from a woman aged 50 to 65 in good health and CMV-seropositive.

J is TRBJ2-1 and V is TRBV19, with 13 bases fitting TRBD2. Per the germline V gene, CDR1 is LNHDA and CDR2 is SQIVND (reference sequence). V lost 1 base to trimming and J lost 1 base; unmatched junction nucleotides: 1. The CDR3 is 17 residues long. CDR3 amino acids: CASSIVTSGGSYNEQFF. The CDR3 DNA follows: TGTGCCAGTAGTATAGTGACTAGCGGGGGGTCCTACAATGAGCAGTTCTTC.

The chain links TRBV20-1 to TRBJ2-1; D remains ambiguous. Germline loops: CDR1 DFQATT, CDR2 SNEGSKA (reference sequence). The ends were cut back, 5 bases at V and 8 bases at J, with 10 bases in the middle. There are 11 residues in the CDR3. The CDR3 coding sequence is TGCAGTGCTCCCGGAGTGTATGAGCAGTTCTTC. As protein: CSAPGVYEQFF.

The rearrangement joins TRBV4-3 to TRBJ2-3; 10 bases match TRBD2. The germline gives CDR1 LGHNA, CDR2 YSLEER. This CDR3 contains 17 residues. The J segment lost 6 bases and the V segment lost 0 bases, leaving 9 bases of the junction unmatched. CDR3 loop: CASSQDVEAGGYDTQYF. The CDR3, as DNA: TGCGCCAGCAGCCAAGATGTCGAAGCGGGGGGGTACGATACGCAGTATTTT.

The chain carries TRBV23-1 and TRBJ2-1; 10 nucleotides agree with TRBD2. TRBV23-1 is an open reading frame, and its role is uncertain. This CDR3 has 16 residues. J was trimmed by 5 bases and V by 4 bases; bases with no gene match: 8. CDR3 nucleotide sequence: TGCGCCAGCAGTCCTACCGGGACTAGCGAGAACAATGAGCAGTTCTTC. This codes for CASSPTGTSENNEQFF.

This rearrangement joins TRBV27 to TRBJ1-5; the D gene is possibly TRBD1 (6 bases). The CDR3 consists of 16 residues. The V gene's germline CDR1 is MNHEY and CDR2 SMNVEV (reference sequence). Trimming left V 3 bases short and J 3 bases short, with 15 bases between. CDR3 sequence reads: CASSLSPQGINQPQHF. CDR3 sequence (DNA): TGTGCCAGCAGTTTGTCCCCACAGGGTATCAATCAGCCCCAGCATTTT.

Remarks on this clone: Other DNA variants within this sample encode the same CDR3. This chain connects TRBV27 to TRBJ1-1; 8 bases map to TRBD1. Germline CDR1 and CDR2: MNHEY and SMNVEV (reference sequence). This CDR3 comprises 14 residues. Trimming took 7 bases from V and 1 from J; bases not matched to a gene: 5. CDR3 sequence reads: CASNRQGPNTEAFF. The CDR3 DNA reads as TGTGCCAGCAATAGACAGGGGCCGAACACTGAAGCTTTCTTT.

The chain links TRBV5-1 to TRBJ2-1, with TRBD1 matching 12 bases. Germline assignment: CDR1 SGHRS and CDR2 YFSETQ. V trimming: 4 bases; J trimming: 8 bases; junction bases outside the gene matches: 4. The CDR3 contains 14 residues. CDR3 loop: CASSPGQGADEQFF. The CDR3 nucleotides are TGCGCCAGCAGCCCGGGACAGGGGGCGGATGAGCAGTTCTTC. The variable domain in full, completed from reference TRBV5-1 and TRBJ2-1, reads KAGVTQTPRYLIKTRGQQVTLSCSPISGHRSVSWYQQTPGQGLQFLFEYFSETQRNKGNFPGRFSGRQFSNSRSEMNVSTLELGDSALYLCASSPGQGADEQFFGPGTRLTVL.

CDR3 DNA sequence: TGCGCCAGCAGCCAAGAGAGAGGGAGTCAGTACTTC. Its translation is CASSQERGSQYF. V and J are TRBV4-1 and TRBJ2-7; D might be TRBD2 (5 bases). Trimming shortened V by 0 bases and J by 10 bases, and 10 bases separated the two germline ends. Germline loops: CDR1 MGHRA, CDR2 YSYEKL. This CDR3 has 12 residues.

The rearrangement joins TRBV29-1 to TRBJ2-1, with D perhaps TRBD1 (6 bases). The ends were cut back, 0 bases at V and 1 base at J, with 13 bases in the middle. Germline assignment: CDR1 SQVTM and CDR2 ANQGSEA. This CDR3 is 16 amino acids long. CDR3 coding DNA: TGCAGCGTTGAAGATGGTGGACAGCCTTCCTACAATGAGCAGTTCTTC. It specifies CSVEDGGQPSYNEQFF.

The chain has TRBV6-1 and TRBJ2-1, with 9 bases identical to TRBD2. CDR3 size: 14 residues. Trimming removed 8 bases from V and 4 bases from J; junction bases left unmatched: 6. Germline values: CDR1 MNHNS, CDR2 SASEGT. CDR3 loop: CASRLAALYNEQFF. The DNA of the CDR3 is TGTGCCAGCCGACTAGCGGCGCTGTACAATGAGCAGTTCTTC.

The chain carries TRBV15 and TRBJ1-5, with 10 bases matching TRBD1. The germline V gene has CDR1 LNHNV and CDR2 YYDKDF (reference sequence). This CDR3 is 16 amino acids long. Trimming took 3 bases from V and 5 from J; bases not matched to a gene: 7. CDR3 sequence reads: CATSRSPGTGDQPQHF. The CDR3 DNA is TGTGCCACCAGCAGGTCACCAGGGACAGGGGATCAGCCCCAGCATTTT.

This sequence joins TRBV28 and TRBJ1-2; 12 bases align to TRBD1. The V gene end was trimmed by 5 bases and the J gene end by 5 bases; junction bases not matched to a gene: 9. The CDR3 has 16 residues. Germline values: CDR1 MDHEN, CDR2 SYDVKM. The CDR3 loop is CASSPGQGAHGYGYTF. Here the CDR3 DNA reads TGTGCCAGCAGTCCGGGACAGGGGGCGCATGGGTATGGCTACACCTTC.

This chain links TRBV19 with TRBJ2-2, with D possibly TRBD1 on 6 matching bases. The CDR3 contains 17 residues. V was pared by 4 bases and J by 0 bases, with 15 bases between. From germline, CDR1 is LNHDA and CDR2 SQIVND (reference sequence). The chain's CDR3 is CASSRAPGVANTGELFF. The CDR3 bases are TGTGCCAGTAGTAGGGCCCCAGGGGTAGCGAACACCGGGGAGCTGTTTTTT.

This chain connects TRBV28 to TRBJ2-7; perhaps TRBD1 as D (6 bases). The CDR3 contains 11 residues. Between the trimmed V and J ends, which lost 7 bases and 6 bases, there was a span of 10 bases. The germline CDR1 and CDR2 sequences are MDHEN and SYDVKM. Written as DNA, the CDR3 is TGTGCCAGCACAACAGGGCTCGAGCAGTACTTC. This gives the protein CASTTGLEQYF.

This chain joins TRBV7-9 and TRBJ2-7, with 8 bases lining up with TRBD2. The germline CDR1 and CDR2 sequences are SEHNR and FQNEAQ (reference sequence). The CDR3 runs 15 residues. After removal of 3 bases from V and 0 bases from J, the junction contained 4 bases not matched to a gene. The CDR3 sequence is CASSLGSGDSYEQYF. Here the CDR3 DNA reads TGTGCCAGCAGCTTGGGTAGCGGGGACTCCTACGAGCAGTACTTC.

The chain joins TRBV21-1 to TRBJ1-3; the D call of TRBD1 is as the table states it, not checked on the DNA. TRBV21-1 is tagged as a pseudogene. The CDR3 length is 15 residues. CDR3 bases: TGTGCCAGCGAAAGGCAGGGGGCGCTTGGAAACACCATATATTTT. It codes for CASERQGALGNTIYF.

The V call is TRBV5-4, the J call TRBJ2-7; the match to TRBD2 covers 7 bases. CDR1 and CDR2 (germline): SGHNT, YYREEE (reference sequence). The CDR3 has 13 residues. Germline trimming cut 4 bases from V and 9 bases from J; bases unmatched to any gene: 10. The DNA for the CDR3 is TGTGCCAGCAGCCCGGGACTACAAGGTGTGCAGTACTTC. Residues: CASSPGLQGVQYF.

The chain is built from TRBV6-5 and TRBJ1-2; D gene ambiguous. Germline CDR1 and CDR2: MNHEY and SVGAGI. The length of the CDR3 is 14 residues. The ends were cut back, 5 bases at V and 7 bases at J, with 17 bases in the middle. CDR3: CASSPGGPSRGYTF. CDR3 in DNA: TGTGCCAGCAGTCCCGGAGGGCCATCACGTGGCTACACCTTC.

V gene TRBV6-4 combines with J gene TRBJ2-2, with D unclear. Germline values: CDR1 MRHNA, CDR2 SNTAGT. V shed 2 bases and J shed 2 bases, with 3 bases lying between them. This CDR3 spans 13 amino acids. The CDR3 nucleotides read TGTGCCAGCAGTGACACAAACACCGGGGAGCTGTTTTTT. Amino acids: CASSDTNTGELFF.

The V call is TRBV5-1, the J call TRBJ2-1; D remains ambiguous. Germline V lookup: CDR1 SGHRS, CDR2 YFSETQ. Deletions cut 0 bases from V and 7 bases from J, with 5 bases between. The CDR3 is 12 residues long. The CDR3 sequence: CASSLAGNEQFF. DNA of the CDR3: TGCGCCAGCAGCTTGGCGGGTAATGAGCAGTTCTTC.

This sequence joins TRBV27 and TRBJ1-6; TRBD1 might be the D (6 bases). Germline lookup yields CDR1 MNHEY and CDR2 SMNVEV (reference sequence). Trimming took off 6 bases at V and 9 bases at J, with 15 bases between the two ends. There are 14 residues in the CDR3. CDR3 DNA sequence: TGTGCCAGCAGAATTACAGGGCCCAGTTCACCCCTCCACTTT. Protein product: CASRITGPSSPLHF.

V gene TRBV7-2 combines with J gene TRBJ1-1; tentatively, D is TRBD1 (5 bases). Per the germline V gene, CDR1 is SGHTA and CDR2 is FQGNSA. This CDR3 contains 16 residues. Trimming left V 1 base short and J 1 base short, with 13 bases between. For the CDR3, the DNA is TGTGCCAGCAGCTTAGGGGGCGGGGCGTGGAACACTGAAGCTTTCTTT. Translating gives CASSLGGGAWNTEAFF.

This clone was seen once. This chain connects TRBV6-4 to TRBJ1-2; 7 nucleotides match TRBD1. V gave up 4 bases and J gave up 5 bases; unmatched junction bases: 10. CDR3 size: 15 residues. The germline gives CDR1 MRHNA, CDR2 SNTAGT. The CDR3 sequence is CASSASPGTAYGYTF. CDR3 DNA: TGTGCCAGCAGTGCCAGTCCTGGGACAGCTTATGGCTACACCTTC.

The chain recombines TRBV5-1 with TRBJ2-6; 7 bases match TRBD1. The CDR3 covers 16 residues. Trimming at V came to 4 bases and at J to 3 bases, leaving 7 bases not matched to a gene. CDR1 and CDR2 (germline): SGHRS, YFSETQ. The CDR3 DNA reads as TGCGCCAGCAGCACAGACAGGGTCCTTGGGGCCAACGTCCTGACTTTC. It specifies CASSTDRVLGANVLTF. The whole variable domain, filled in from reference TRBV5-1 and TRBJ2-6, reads KAGVTQTPRYLIKTRGQQVTLSCSPISGHRSVSWYQQTPGQGLQFLFEYFSETQRNKGNFPGRFSGRQFSNSRSEMNVSTLELGDSALYLCASSTDRVLGANVLTFGAGSRLTVL.

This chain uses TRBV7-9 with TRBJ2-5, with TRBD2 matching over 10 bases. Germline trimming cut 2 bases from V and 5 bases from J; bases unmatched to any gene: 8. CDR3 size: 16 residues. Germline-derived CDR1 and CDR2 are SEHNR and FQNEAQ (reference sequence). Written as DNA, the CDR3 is TGTGCCAGCAGCTTAAGCCAGCGGGGGGGCCAGGAGACCCAGTACTTC. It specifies CASSLSQRGGQETQYF.